This T cell receptor beta chain was sequenced in a study of T cells in Graves' hyperthyroidism and ophthalmopathy. Amplified TCR beta CDR3 regions derived from RNA transcripts. During a first-round RT-PCR of the TCR CDR3, the HTBI primer set was used. Using its own MiXCR run on the multiplex PCR reads, TCRdb lists one record per CDR3 protein. In the table there are under 350,000 distinct CDR3 sequences, over 20% of which are singletons. This CDR3 is 16 amino acids long. V was clipped by 4 bases and J by 6 bases, with 21 bases between them. CDR1 is SGHRS, CDR2 YFSETQ, per germline. Patients between 18 and 65 years old had hyperthyroidism, newly diagnosed and lasting under 2 months. This clonotype was counted only a few times.

This TCR came from a woman aged 50 to 60 with Graves' hyperthyroidism. The V gene is TRBV5-1, the J gene TRBJ2-3; weak D call: TRBD2 (6 bases). The sequencing sample was made of blood. The CDR3 here is CASSQTFGGKGDTQYF. Written as DNA, the CDR3 is TGCGCCAGCAGCCAAACATTCGGGGGAAAGGGGGATACGCAGTATTTT.